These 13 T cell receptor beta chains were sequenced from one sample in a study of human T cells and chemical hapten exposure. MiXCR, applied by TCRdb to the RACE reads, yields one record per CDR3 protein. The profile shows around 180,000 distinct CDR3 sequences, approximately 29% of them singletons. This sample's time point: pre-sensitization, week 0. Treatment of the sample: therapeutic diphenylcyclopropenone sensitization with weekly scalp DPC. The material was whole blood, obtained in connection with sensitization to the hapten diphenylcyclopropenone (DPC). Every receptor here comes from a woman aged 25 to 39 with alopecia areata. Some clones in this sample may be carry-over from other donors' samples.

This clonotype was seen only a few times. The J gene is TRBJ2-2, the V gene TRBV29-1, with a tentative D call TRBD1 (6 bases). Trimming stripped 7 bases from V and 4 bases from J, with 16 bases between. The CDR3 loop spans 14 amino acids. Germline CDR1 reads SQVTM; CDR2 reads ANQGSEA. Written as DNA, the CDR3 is TGCAGCGCTATAAATGCACAGGGCACCGGGGAGCTGTTTTTT. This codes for CSAINAQGTGELFF.

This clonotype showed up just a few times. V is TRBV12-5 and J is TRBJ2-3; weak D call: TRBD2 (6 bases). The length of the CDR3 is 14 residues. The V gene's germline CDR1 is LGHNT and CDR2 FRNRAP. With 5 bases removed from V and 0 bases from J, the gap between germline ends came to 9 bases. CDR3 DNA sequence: TGTGCTAGTGGTCTAGGGACTAGCACAGATACGCAGTATTTT. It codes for CASGLGTSTDTQYF.

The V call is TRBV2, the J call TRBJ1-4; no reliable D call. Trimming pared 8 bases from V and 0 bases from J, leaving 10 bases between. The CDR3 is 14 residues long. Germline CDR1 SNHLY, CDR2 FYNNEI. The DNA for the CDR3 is TGTGCCAGCCGGGGTGACGCAACTAATGAAAAACTGTTTTTT. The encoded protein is CASRGDATNEKLFF.

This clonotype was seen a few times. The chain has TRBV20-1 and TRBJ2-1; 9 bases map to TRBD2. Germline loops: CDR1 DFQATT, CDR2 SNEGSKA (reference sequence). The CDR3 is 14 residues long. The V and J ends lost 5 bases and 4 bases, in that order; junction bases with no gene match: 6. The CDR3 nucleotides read TGCAGTGCTGTGGGGCGGGAGGGGTACAATGAGCAGTTCTTC. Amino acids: CSAVGREGYNEQFF.

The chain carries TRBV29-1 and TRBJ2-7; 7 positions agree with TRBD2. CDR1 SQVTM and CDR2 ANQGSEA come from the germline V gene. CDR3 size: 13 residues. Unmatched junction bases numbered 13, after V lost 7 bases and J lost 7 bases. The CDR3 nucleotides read TGCAGCGGGACTAGGCTCCGGTATGGAGAGCAGTACTTC. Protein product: CSGTRLRYGEQYF.

The CDR3 nucleotides read TGTGCCAGCAACTTTGGGAGGAATGAAAAACTGTTTTTT. It yields the protein CASNFGRNEKLFF. V is TRBV12-3 or TRBV12-4 and J is TRBJ1-4, with D uncertain. This CDR3 has 13 residues. With 7 bases removed from V and 5 bases from J, the gap between germline ends came to 11 bases.

The CDR3 DNA reads as TGCAGCGTTGCTTGGGGGCAAGAGACCCAGTACTTC. Its translation: CSVAWGQETQYF. This chain joins TRBV29-1 and TRBJ2-5; perhaps D is TRBD1 or TRBD2 (5 bases each). Per the germline V gene, CDR1 is SQVTM and CDR2 is ANQGSEA. Trimming cost V 4 bases and J 2 bases, with 8 bases left between them. The CDR3 is 12 amino acids.

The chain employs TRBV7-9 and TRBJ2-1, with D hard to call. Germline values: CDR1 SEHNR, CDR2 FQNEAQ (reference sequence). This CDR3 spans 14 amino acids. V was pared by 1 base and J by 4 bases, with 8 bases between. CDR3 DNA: TGTGCCAGCAGCTTAGACGCGGATTACAATGAGCAGTTCTTC. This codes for CASSLDADYNEQFF. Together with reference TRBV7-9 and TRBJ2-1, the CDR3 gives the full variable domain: DTGVSQNPRHKITKRGQNVTFRCDPISEHNRLYWYRQTLGQGPEFLTYFQNEAQLEKSRLLSDRFSAERPKGSFSTLEIQRTEQGDSAMYLCASSLDADYNEQFFGPGTRLTVL.

In DNA, the CDR3 is TGTGCCAGCACCTCTGGCAGGGGAAGAACAGATACGCAGTATTTT. Its translation: CASTSGRGRTDTQYF. The gene calls are TRBV6-5 and TRBJ2-3; TRBD1 might be the D (6 bases). V was shortened by 7 bases and J by 3 bases, with 17 bases between the two germline ends. The V gene's germline CDR1 is MNHEY and CDR2 SVGAGI. The length of the CDR3 is 15 residues.

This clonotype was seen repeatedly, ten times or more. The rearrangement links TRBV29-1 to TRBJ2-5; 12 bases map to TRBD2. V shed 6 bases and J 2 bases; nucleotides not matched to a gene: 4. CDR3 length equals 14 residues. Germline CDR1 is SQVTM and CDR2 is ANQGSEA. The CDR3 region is CSVAGLAGQETQYF. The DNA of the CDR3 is TGCAGCGTCGCTGGACTAGCGGGACAAGAGACCCAGTACTTC. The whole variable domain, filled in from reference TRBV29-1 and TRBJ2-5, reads SAVISQKPSRDICQRGTSLTIQCQVDSQVTMMFWYRQQPGQSLTLIATANQGSEATYESGFVIDKFPISRPNLTFSTLTVSNMSPEDSSIYLCSVAGLAGQETQYFGPGTRLLVL.

The DNA of the CDR3 is TGTGCCAGCAGCCGAGACAGGGTCGAGACCCAGTACTTC. Protein product: CASSRDRVETQYF. The chain employs TRBV7-2 and TRBJ2-5; 7 bases map to TRBD1. The CDR3 sequence is 13 residues long. Per germline, CDR1 SGHTA and CDR2 FQGNSA. V trimming: 5 bases; J trimming: 5 bases; junction bases outside the gene matches: 5.

The CDR3 nucleotides are TGTGCCAGCGGATTAACGGGCATAACAGGGGAAAAACTGTTTTTT. Protein: CASGLTGITGEKLFF. V and J are TRBV27 and TRBJ1-4; TRBD1 is a possible D gene (6 bases). Looked up from germline, CDR1 is MNHEY and CDR2 is SMNVEV (reference sequence). The germline V and J ends were trimmed by 8 bases and 8 bases, with 21 bases remaining between them. The CDR3 runs 15 residues.

DNA of the CDR3: TGTGCCACCGAGGACAGGAAGGAGGGAGAAGAAAAACTGTTTTTT. This sequence encodes CATEDRKEGEEKLFF. The chain carries TRBV4-2 and TRBJ1-4; 7 bases match TRBD1. Germline V gene data show CDR1 as LGHNA and CDR2 as YNFKEQ. V lost 10 bases, J lost 8 bases, and 16 bases stayed unmatched. The CDR3 has 15 residues.